This T cell receptor beta chain was observed in a study of control samples from healthy donors and cancer patients. This CDR3 has 13 amino acids. Germline CDR1 is LNHDA and CDR2 is SQIVND (reference sequence). V was pared by 6 bases and J by 4 bases, with 3 bases of the junction left unmatched. Only in-frame clones appear in the TCRdb table, and some are missing; sequencing was by immunoSEQ multiplex PCR. The sample carries about 130,000 clones, roughly 90% recorded once. The sample consisted of blood. V and J are TRBV19 and TRBJ1-2; 9 nucleotides line up with TRBD1. The origin of this receptor is a woman aged 50 to 60 in good health. This chain's CDR3 is CASRAQGAYGYTF. DNA for the CDR3: TGTGCCAGTAGAGCACAGGGGGCCTATGGCTACACCTTC.